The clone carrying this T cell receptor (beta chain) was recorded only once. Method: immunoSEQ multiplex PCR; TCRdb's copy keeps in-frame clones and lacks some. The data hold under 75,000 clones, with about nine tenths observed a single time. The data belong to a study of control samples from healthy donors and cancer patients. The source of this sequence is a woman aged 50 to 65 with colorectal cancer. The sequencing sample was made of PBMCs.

The CDR3 protein is CASRPGQGVDTQYF. CDR3 DNA: TGTGCCAGCAGACCCGGACAGGGGGTTGATACGCAGTATTTT. V and J are TRBV11-2 and TRBJ2-3; the match to TRBD1 covers 10 bases. This CDR3 contains 14 residues. Per the germline V gene, CDR1 is SGHAT and CDR2 is FQNNGV. The junction had 6 bases not matched to a gene; V was cut back by 6 bases and J by 6 bases. Together with reference TRBV11-2 and TRBJ2-3, the CDR3 gives the full variable domain: EAGVAQSPRYKIIEKRQSVAFWCNPISGHATLYWYQQILGQGPKLLIQFQNNGVVDDSQLPKDRFSAERLKGVDSTLKIQPAKLEDSAVYLCASRPGQGVDTQYFGPGTRLTVL.